This entry features one TCR beta chain sequence. The antigen is undetermined. The source of the sample is a study of CD8 T cells in Susac syndrome. Whole-study results and caveats: Clonal expansion was missing from Susac syndrome CD4+ T cell repertoires.

Random hexamers primed reverse transcription of about 0.45 to 1 ug RNA. Each CDR3 protein is one row after TCRdb ran MiXCR on the immunoSEQ multiplex PCR reads. The sample contains about 180,000 distinct CDR3 sequences, under 95% of which appear only once. Germline loops: CDR1 DFQATT, CDR2 SNEGSKA (reference sequence). The V gene end was trimmed by 7 bases and the J gene end by 4 bases; junction bases not matched to a gene: 7. The CDR3 extends over 14 amino acids. This clonotype was obtained from a human donor with Susac syndrome. Source material: CD4+ T cells from PBMCs. The V call is TRBV20-1, the J call TRBJ2-1, with TRBD2 matching 10 bases. CDR3 bases: TGCAGTGGCGGGTTAGCGGGGGGTTACAATGAGCAGTTCTTC. Translation: CSGGLAGGYNEQFF.